This T cell receptor (beta chain) was profiled in a study of T cell clones after liver transplantation. Trimming stripped 4 bases from V and 8 bases from J, with 13 bases between. The CDR3 has 13 amino acids. The germline V gene encodes CDR1 KGHSH and CDR2 LQKENI. Libraries were prepared by immunoSEQ multiplex PCR; TCRdb keeps only in-frame clonotypes and omits some of them. In the table there are 45,000 to 60,000 clones, 70% to 90% of which are singletons. This receptor was obtained from a human patient who received a liver transplant. The graft donor may be the source of some T cells. Sequenced material: CD8+ T cells from blood, taken 12 months after liver transplant. The chain links TRBV18 to TRBJ2-3; D gene unclear. CDR3 bases: TGTGCCAGCTCACGATGGACGGTCCGTACGCAGTATTTT. This encodes CASSRWTVRTQYF.